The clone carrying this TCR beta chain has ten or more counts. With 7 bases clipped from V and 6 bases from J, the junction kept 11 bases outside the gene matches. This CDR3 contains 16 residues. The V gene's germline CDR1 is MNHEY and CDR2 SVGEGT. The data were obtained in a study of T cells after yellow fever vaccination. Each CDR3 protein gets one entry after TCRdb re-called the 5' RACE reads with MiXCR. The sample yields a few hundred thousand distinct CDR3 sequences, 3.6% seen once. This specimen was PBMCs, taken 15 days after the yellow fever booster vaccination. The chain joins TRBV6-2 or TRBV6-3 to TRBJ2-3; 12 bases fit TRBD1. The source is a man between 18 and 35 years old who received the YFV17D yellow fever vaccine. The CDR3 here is CASIPYRDRGLDTQYF. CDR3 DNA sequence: TGTGCCAGCATTCCTTATCGGGACAGGGGGCTGGATACGCAGTATTTT.